The 25 T cell receptor beta chains below all came from one sample that was sequenced in a study of blood T cell repertoires in COVID-19. The data were produced by immunoSEQ multiplex PCR, yet TCRdb's version contains in-frame clones alone and is incomplete. There are 250,000 to 300,000 clones in the sample; about 76% occur only once, and around 3.2% lies in the top ten. The sequenced material came from peripheral blood. These receptors were obtained from a woman between 55 and 75 years old with active or convalescent COVID-19.

The V and J genes are TRBV2 and TRBJ1-4, with D hard to call. Germline CDR1 SNHLY, CDR2 FYNNEI. CDR3 length: 15 amino acids. Trimming took off 6 bases at V and 7 bases at J, with 18 bases between the two ends. CDR3 in DNA: TGTGCCAGCAGGCCTACTTCCTTAGAGGGTGAAAAACTGTTTTTT. Translating gives CASRPTSLEGEKLFF.

This clone was detected once. The junction does not match germline at one end; this may be a read error. The V call is TRBV7-9, the J call TRBJ2-7; D is possibly TRBD1 (7 bases). The CDR3 totals 12 residues. The germline gives CDR1 SEHNR, CDR2 FQNEAQ (reference sequence). CDR3 region: CASSSRGENQDF. Here the CDR3 DNA reads TGTGCCAGCAGCTCCAGGGGGGAGAACCAGGACTTC.

The rearrangement uses TRBV6-6 and TRBJ1-6; maybe TRBD1 (5 bases). The CDR3 consists of 13 residues. The V gene's germline CDR1 is MNHNY and CDR2 SVGAGI (reference sequence). V was shortened by 7 bases and J by 7 bases, with 11 bases between the two germline ends. In DNA form, the CDR3 reads TGTGCCAGCACCGGGACTCCGAATTCACCCCTCCACTTT. Its protein is CASTGTPNSPLHF.

This sequence joins TRBV4-2 and TRBJ1-4; 7 positions match TRBD1. The CDR3 runs to 15 residues. The junction had 14 bases not matched to a gene; V was cut back by 4 bases and J by 12 bases. The germline V gene has CDR1 LGHNA and CDR2 YNFKEQ. CDR3 amino acids: CASSPLETARGELFF. The DNA for the CDR3 is TGTGCCAGCAGCCCTTTGGAGACAGCCAGGGGGGAACTGTTTTTT.

The chain carries TRBV9 and TRBJ1-2; 9 nucleotides match TRBD1. Germline assignment: CDR1 SGDLS and CDR2 YYNGEE. The CDR3 is made up of 14 amino acids. The V segment lost 2 bases and the J segment 8 bases; nucleotides outside the gene matches: 7. The CDR3 sequence: CASSVDRGIEGYTF. The CDR3 nucleotides read TGTGCCAGCAGCGTTGACAGGGGGATTGAAGGCTACACCTTC.

The chain combines TRBV7-3 with TRBJ1-1; the match to TRBD1 covers 7 bases. Trimming cost V 4 bases and J 4 bases; bases outside gene matches: 15. The CDR3 extends over 17 amino acids. Germline V gene data show CDR1 as SGHTA and CDR2 as FQGTGA. CDR3 amino acids: CASSSQTGALGLTEAFF. CDR3 nucleotide sequence: TGTGCCAGCAGCTCTCAAACAGGGGCACTGGGGCTCACTGAAGCTTTCTTT.

The chain carries TRBV5-1 and TRBJ2-2, with a weak D call TRBD1 (5 bases). The CDR3 totals 16 residues. Trimming took 1 base from V and 1 from J, leaving 11 bases between them. Germline V gene sequence: CDR1 SGHRS, CDR2 YFSETQ. The CDR3 is CASSLLGQGNTGELFF. The CDR3 nucleotides are TGCGCCAGCAGCTTGTTGGGGCAGGGGAACACCGGGGAGCTGTTTTTT.

This chain uses TRBV29-1 with TRBJ1-2; TRBD1 aligns across 9 bases. Looked up from germline, CDR1 is SQVTM and CDR2 is ANQGSEA. The CDR3 runs 13 residues. The junction had 11 bases not matched to a gene; V was cut back by 7 bases and J by 8 bases. In DNA form, the CDR3 reads TGCAGCGCTAACCCGGGGACAGGGCACGGCTACACCTTC. The encoded protein is CSANPGTGHGYTF.

DNA of the CDR3: TGTGCCAGCAGCCAGACTAGCGGCGCGAACACCGGGGAGCTGTTTTTT. The encoded protein is CASSQTSGANTGELFF. The V gene is TRBV5-4, the J gene TRBJ2-2; TRBD2 matches at 9 bases. V dropped 4 bases and J dropped 0; count of bases not matched to a gene: 4. The CDR3 runs to 16 residues. CDR1 and CDR2 (germline): SGHNT, YYREEE (reference sequence).

The J gene is TRBJ2-5, the V gene TRBV4-1, with 11 bases aligning to TRBD2. This CDR3 region has 17 residues. V dropped 1 base and J dropped 5; count of bases not matched to a gene: 9. The germline V gene has CDR1 MGHRA and CDR2 YSYEKL. The CDR3 region has the DNA TGCGCCAGCAGCCAAGGGTTCACTAGCGGGGGATGGGAGACCCAGTACTTC. Translated: CASSQGFTSGGWETQYF.

Many counts were recorded for this clone. V gene TRBV29-1 combines with J gene TRBJ1-3; possible D gene TRBD1, 6 bases. Germline V gene data show CDR1 as SQVTM and CDR2 as ANQGSEA. This CDR3 has 13 residues. The V end lost 7 bases, the J end lost 4 bases, and 14 bases lay between the germline ends. The CDR3 here is CSADPGVGNTIYF. In nucleotides, the CDR3 is TGCAGCGCGGACCCAGGGGTCGGAAACACCATATATTTT.

This clone was counted only a few times. Other DNA sequences in the same sample also yield this CDR3. V is TRBV5-1 and J is TRBJ2-1; tentatively, D is TRBD1 (6 bases). The CDR3 is made up of 13 amino acids. V was shortened by 4 bases and J by 5 bases, with 10 bases between the two germline ends. Per the germline V gene, CDR1 is SGHRS and CDR2 is YFSETQ. The CDR3 sequence: CASSGQGHNEQFF. In DNA form, the CDR3 reads TGCGCCAGCAGCGGGCAGGGGCACAATGAGCAGTTCTTC.

The rearrangement joins TRBV11-3 to TRBJ1-4, with 8 bases aligning to TRBD1. The CDR3 has 15 amino acids. V lost 5 bases to trimming and J lost 3 bases; unmatched junction nucleotides: 5. Germline V gene sequence: CDR1 SGHNT, CDR2 YENEEA. The CDR3 loop is CASSQGQGSNEKLFF. The DNA of the CDR3 is TGTGCCAGCAGCCAAGGACAGGGCTCTAATGAAAAACTGTTTTTT.

This chain joins TRBV4-3 and TRBJ1-1; D is possibly TRBD1 (5 bases). This CDR3 has 17 residues. Germline CDR1 reads LGHNA; CDR2 reads YSLEER. V shed 2 bases and J shed 1 base, with 17 bases lying between them. The DNA for the CDR3 is TGCGCCAGCAGCCAATCTCCGGCAGGGCTTGGGAACACTGAAGCTTTCTTT. Translated: CASSQSPAGLGNTEAFF.

This clone was observed a handful of times. The chain uses TRBV7-9 and TRBJ2-2, with 7 bases that match TRBD1. Looked up from germline, CDR1 is SEHNR and CDR2 is FQNEAQ (reference sequence). V dropped 6 bases and J dropped 3; count of bases not matched to a gene: 4. The CDR3 sequence is 14 residues long. The CDR3 DNA is TGTGCCAGCAGAGACAGGGTGGACACCGGGGAGCTGTTTTTT. This sequence encodes CASRDRVDTGELFF. Based on the CDR3 plus reference TRBV7-9 and TRBJ2-2, the full variable domain is DTGVSQNPRHKITKRGQNVTFRCDPISEHNRLYWYRQTLGQGPEFLTYFQNEAQLEKSRLLSDRFSAERPKGSFSTLEIQRTEQGDSAMYLCASRDRVDTGELFFGEGSRLTVL.

This rearrangement joins TRBV19 to TRBJ1-2; D gene unclear. The germline gives CDR1 LNHDA, CDR2 SQIVND (reference sequence). This CDR3 spans 15 amino acids. V lost 3 bases and J lost 7, with 18 bases in between. CDR3 protein: CASSIPRQTFSGYTF. Here the CDR3 DNA reads TGTGCCAGTAGTATTCCGCGTCAAACGTTTTCTGGCTACACCTTC.

The gene calls are TRBV7-3 and TRBJ1-3; weak D call: TRBD1 (6 bases). Germline-derived CDR1 and CDR2 are SGHTA and FQGTGA. The ends were cut back, 3 bases at V and 4 bases at J, with 7 bases in the middle. The CDR3 is 13 amino acids. As DNA, the CDR3 is TGTGCCAGCAGCTTCGGACAGGGAAACACCATATATTTT. This translates into CASSFGQGNTIYF.

The chain joins TRBV5-1 to TRBJ2-7; 7 bases are a match to TRBD1. From germline, CDR1 is SGHRS and CDR2 YFSETQ. The CDR3 is 15 amino acids. The V segment lost 1 base and the J segment 1 base; nucleotides outside the gene matches: 5. CDR3 bases: TGCGCCAGCAGCTTGAGAGGGGACAGATCCTACGAGCAGTACTTC. Its protein is CASSLRGDRSYEQYF.

In this sample, this clone turned up once. The V and J genes are TRBV7-8 and TRBJ1-2, with 10 nucleotides matching TRBD1. This CDR3 has 15 residues. CDR1 SGHVS and CDR2 FQNEAQ come from the germline V gene. V shed 3 bases, J shed 4 bases, and the junction held 5 bases outside the gene matches. The CDR3 sequence is CASSFSRQGAYGYTF. The DNA for the CDR3 is TGTGCCAGCAGCTTCAGCCGACAGGGGGCCTATGGCTACACCTTC. Variable domain in full (rest from reference TRBV7-8 and TRBJ1-2): GAGVSQSPRYKVAKRGQDVALRCDPISGHVSLFWYQQALGQGPEFLTYFQNEAQLDKSGLPSDRFFAERPEGSVSTLKIQRTQQEDSAVYLCASSFSRQGAYGYTFGSGTRLTVV.

The rearrangement joins TRBV30 to TRBJ1-1; D is undetermined. CDR1 and CDR2 from the germline V gene are GTSNPN and SVGIG (reference sequence). The CDR3 length is 14 residues. V lost 0 bases and J 1 base, leaving 9 bases between the germline ends. The CDR3 reads CAWSVTRGNTEAFF. DNA of the CDR3: TGTGCCTGGAGTGTAACGCGGGGGAACACTGAAGCTTTCTTT. Looking up the rest from reference TRBV30 and TRBJ1-1 gives the full variable domain: SQTIHQWPATLVQPVGSPLSLECTVEGTSNPNLYWYRQAAGRGLQLLFYSVGIGQISSEVPQNLSASRPQDRQFILSSKKLLLSDSGFYLCAWSVTRGNTEAFFGQGTRLTVV.

The chain has TRBV4-1 and TRBJ2-3; 12 bases fit TRBD2. The V gene's germline CDR1 is MGHRA and CDR2 YSYEKL. V was pared by 0 bases and J by 3 bases, with 4 bases of the junction left unmatched. CDR3 length equals 17 residues. The CDR3 loop reads CASSQDLTSGGTDTQYF. In DNA form, the CDR3 reads TGCGCCAGCAGCCAAGATCTCACTAGCGGGGGGACAGATACGCAGTATTTT.

The chain combines TRBV14 with TRBJ2-6; D remains ambiguous. This CDR3 comprises 15 residues. Germline values: CDR1 SGHDN, CDR2 FVKESK. Between the trimmed V and J ends, which lost 0 bases and 0 bases, there was a span of 3 bases. The CDR3 DNA reads as TGTGCCAGCAGCCAAGACAGCTCTGGGGCCAACGTCCTGACTTTC. Protein sequence: CASSQDSSGANVLTF. The complete variable domain, with remaining parts taken from reference TRBV14 and TRBJ2-6, reads EAGVTQFPSHSVIEKGQTVTLRCDPISGHDNLYWYRRVMGKEIKFLLHFVKESKQDESGMPNNRFLAERTGGTYSTLKVQPAELEDSGVYFCASSQDSSGANVLTFGAGSRLTVL.

This chain uses TRBV9 with TRBJ1-2; no definite D call. V was clipped by 0 bases and J by 0 bases, with 9 bases between them. Germline CDR1 is SGDLS and CDR2 is YYNGEE. The CDR3 contains 15 residues. Written as DNA, the CDR3 is TGTGCCAGCAGCGTAGCCGGGAGAGCTAACTATGGCTACACCTTC. This encodes CASSVAGRANYGYTF.

The rearrangement links TRBV7-9 to TRBJ1-2; D remains unclear. Trimming pared 4 bases from V and 3 bases from J, leaving 15 bases between. Germline V lookup: CDR1 SEHNR, CDR2 FQNEAQ (reference sequence). The CDR3 is made up of 15 amino acids. The CDR3 region has the DNA TGTGCCAGCAGCTCGGGGTGGCAGGCCCACTATGGCTACACCTTC. Its translation: CASSSGWQAHYGYTF.

Comments on this clone: Other DNA sequences in the same sample also yield this CDR3. The chain combines TRBV6-5 with TRBJ1-2; 7 nucleotides match TRBD1. Trimming took 0 bases from V and 2 from J; bases not matched to a gene: 3. Germline V gene lookup returns CDR1 MNHEY and CDR2 SVGAGI. This CDR3 is built from 15 residues. CDR3 residues: CASSYSTGVNYGYTF. DNA of the CDR3: TGTGCCAGCAGTTACTCCACAGGGGTAAACTATGGCTACACCTTC.